This record looks at one T cell receptor (beta chain) sequence and its context. Its antigen is not identified. V gave up 0 bases and J gave up 8 bases; unmatched junction bases: 4. This CDR3 is built from 16 residues. Looked up from germline, CDR1 is LGHNA and CDR2 is YSLEER. This record belongs to a study of glioma-infiltrating T cells. Broader study findings: CDR3 overlap between tissue and blood was very small. Tissue-blood divergence was below expectation in non-neoplastic patients, above in gliomas.

TCR alpha and beta CDR3 regions were amplified from RNA using iRepertoire nested multiplex PCR. For one-step reverse transcription and amplification, about 85-400 ng of tissue mRNA or PBMC total RNA was used. TCRdb analysed the multiplex PCR reads with MiXCR anew, one entry per CDR3 protein. The top ten hold around a fifth of the sample, which has under 150,000 distinct CDR3 sequences, more than 35% seen once. V gene TRBV4-3 combines with J gene TRBJ1-6, with 10 bases matching TRBD1. Sequenced material: glioma tissue, nonneoplastic brain tissue, or PBMCs (not recorded which). The clonotype was recovered from a human donor with low-grade glioma or glioblastoma, undergoing nonglioma brain surgery, or in good health (not recorded which). Here the CDR3 DNA reads TGCGCCAGCAGCCAAGATCCTGGACAGGGGGATTCACCCCTCCACTTT. It codes for CASSQDPGQGDSPLHF.